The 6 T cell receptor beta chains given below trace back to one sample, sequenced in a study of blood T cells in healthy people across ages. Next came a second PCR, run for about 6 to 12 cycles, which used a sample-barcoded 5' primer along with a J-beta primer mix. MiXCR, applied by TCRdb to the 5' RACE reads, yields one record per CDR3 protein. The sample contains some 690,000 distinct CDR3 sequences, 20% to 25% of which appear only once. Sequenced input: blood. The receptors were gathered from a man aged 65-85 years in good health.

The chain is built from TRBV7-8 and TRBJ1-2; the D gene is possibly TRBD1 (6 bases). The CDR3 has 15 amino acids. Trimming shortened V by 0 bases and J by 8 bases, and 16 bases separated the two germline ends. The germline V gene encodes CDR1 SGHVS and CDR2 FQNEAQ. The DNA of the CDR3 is TGTGCCAGCAGCTTAGCGGGGTACAGGGCCCAGGGCTACACCTTC. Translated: CASSLAGYRAQGYTF.

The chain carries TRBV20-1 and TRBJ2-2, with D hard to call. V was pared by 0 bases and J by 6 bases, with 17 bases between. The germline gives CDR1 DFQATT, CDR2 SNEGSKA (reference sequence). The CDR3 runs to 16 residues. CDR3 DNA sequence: TGCAGTGCTAGAGATCCGAGGTCACGTTGGGCCGGGGAGCTGTTTTTT. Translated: CSARDPRSRWAGELFF.

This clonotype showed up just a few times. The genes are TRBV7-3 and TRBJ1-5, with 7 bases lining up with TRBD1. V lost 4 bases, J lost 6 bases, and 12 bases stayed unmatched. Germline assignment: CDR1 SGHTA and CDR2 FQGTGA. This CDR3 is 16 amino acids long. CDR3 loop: CASSSTHRQGPQPQHF. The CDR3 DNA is TGTGCCAGCAGCTCCACCCATAGACAGGGTCCTCAGCCCCAGCATTTT.

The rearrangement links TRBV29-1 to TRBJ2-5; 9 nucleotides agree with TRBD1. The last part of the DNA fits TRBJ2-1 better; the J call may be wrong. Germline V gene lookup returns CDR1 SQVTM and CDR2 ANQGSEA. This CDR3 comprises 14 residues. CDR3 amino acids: CSANRDRDNNEQFF. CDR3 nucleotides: TGCAGCGCGAACCGGGACAGGGATAACAATGAGCAGTTCTTC.

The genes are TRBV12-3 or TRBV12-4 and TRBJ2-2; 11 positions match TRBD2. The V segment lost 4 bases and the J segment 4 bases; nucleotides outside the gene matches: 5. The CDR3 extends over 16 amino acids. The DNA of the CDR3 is TGTGCCAGCAGTTCGACTAGCGGGACCCCCACCGGGGAGCTGTTTTTT. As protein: CASSSTSGTPTGELFF.

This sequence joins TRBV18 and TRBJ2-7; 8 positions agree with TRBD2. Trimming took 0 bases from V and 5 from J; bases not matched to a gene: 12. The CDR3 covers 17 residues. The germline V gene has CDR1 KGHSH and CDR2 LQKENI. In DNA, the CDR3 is TGTGCCAGCTCACCACCGGGCGGGCTAGCGGGTAAGGACGAGCAGTACTTC. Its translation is CASSPPGGLAGKDEQYF.